Below, 27 T cell receptor beta chains from the same sample are listed, as sequenced in a study of cytomegalovirus exposure and HLA in healthy donors. Use of 60 Vbeta and 13 Jbeta primers characterized the PCR. The method was immunoSEQ multiplex PCR; TCRdb's version includes in-frame clones alone and lacks a portion of them. This table has just over 80,000 clones, over 70% appearing once. The sequenced sample was PBMCs. These TCRs come from a man between 18 and 29 years old in good health and CMV-seropositive.

V usage is TRBV6-1 and J usage is TRBJ2-7, with 10 bases matching TRBD1. Germline trimming cut 3 bases from V and 4 bases from J; bases unmatched to any gene: 3. This CDR3 contains 14 residues. Germline V lookup: CDR1 MNHNS, CDR2 SASEGT. The CDR3: CASSEGTGDYEQYF. The CDR3 DNA reads TGTGCCAGCAGTGAGGGGACAGGGGATTACGAGCAGTACTTC.

This clone was picked up a small number of times. V gene TRBV6-5 combines with J gene TRBJ1-4; the match to TRBD1 covers 8 bases. J was trimmed by 8 bases and V by 2 bases; bases with no gene match: 4. The length of the CDR3 is 14 residues. The germline CDR1 and CDR2 sequences are MNHEY and SVGAGI. The CDR3 DNA sequence: TGTGCCAGCAGTTACGGAACAGGGGGGGAAAAACTGTTTTTT. It yields the protein CASSYGTGGEKLFF.

V and J are TRBV5-1 and TRBJ1-1; D perhaps matches TRBD1 (5 bases). Germline V gene data show CDR1 as SGHRS and CDR2 as YFSETQ. V was clipped by 2 bases and J by 4 bases, with 15 bases between them. The CDR3 loop spans 15 amino acids. CDR3 nucleotides: TGCGCCAGCAGCTTAAACAGGATATTCGTCACTGAAGCTTTCTTT. It is translated as CASSLNRIFVTEAFF.

The rearrangement links TRBV2 to TRBJ1-2, with D unclear. The germline CDR1 and CDR2 sequences are SNHLY and FYNNEI. Between the trimmed V and J ends, which lost 5 bases and 3 bases, there was a span of 7 bases. This CDR3 is 12 amino acids long. This CDR3 is CASSRSHYGYTF. CDR3 nucleotides: TGTGCCAGCAGTAGGAGCCACTATGGCTACACCTTC.

The genes are TRBV9 and TRBJ2-7, with 8 positions matching TRBD2. CDR1 SGDLS and CDR2 YYNGEE come from the germline V gene. V was pared by 7 bases and J by 6 bases, with 9 bases of the junction left unmatched. The CDR3 length is 13 residues. CDR3 in amino acids: CASGGLVSLEQYF. In DNA, the CDR3 is TGTGCCAGCGGGGGACTAGTCTCGCTCGAGCAGTACTTC.

This clone has only a few counts. V gene TRBV7-2 combines with J gene TRBJ2-7, with 7 bases aligning to TRBD1. V lost 4 bases and J lost 2; bases outside the gene matches: 8. Germline V gene lookup returns CDR1 SGHTA and CDR2 FQGNSA. The CDR3 extends over 15 amino acids. The CDR3 DNA reads TGTGCCAGCAGCTCCCACGGGACAGTAGCCTACGAGCAGTACTTC. It translates to CASSSHGTVAYEQYF.

V and J are TRBV4-2 and TRBJ2-1, with 9 positions matching TRBD1. The trim removed 2 bases at V and 14 bases at J, leaving 19 bases unmatched. This CDR3 spans 17 amino acids. Germline V gives CDR1 LGHNA, CDR2 YNFKEQ. The CDR3 nucleotides are TGTGCCAGCAGCCAAACAGGGGGCGCGCGACTAGTTCAGGCGGAGTTCTTC. This sequence encodes CASSQTGGARLVQAEFF.

The chain has TRBV7-2 and TRBJ2-5; unclear D gene. This CDR3 has 16 residues. From germline, CDR1 is SGHTA and CDR2 FQGNSA. The ends were cut back, 2 bases at V and 0 bases at J, with 13 bases in the middle. In DNA form, the CDR3 reads TGTGCCAGCAGCTTAAGGCTAGATCTGTACCAAGAGACCCAGTACTTC. Its protein product is CASSLRLDLYQETQYF. Variable domain in full (rest from reference TRBV7-2 and TRBJ2-5): GAGVSQSPSNKVTEKGKDVELRCDPISGHTALYWYRQSLGQGLEFLIYFQGNSAPDKSGLPSDRFSAERTGGSVSTLTIQRTQQEDSAVYLCASSLRLDLYQETQYFGPGTRLLVL.

The genes are TRBV6-1 and TRBJ2-3; 13 nucleotides agree with TRBD2. Looked up from germline, CDR1 is MNHNS and CDR2 is SASEGT. The CDR3 sequence is 15 residues long. Trimming at V came to 6 bases and at J to 4 bases, leaving 4 bases not matched to a gene. Here the CDR3 DNA reads TGTGCCAGCAGGTGGACTAGCGGGAGCCCAGATACGCAGTATTTT. Translating gives CASRWTSGSPDTQYF.

For the CDR3, the DNA is TGCAGCGTTGCAGGGGACGGTGAGCAGTTCTTC. It is translated as CSVAGDGEQFF. This sequence joins TRBV29-1 and TRBJ2-1; a weak D match, TRBD1 (6 bases). Trimming took 4 bases from V and 9 from J, leaving 10 bases between them. The CDR3 extends over 11 amino acids. Germline V lookup: CDR1 SQVTM, CDR2 ANQGSEA.

V usage is TRBV6-5 and J usage is TRBJ1-2; TRBD1 matches 7 bases. Germline CDR1 MNHEY, CDR2 SVGAGI. With V trimmed by 0 bases and J by 8 bases, 3 bases remained unmatched. The CDR3 sequence is 13 residues long. The CDR3 DNA sequence: TGTGCCAGCAGTTACTCACAGGGGCAGGGCTACACCTTC. This codes for CASSYSQGQGYTF.

V usage is TRBV5-6 and J usage is TRBJ2-4, with 7 bases aligning to TRBD2. Germline CDR1 reads SGHDT; CDR2 reads YYEEEE. CDR3 length: 18 amino acids. The J segment lost 1 base and the V segment lost 6 bases, leaving 16 bases of the junction unmatched. The CDR3 nucleotides are TGTGCCAGCAACCAGAGACAAGCGGGACCCTTGGCCAAAAACATTCAGTACTTC. This codes for CASNQRQAGPLAKNIQYF.

The chain couples TRBV10-3 to TRBJ2-2; no clear D. The germline V gene encodes CDR1 ENHRY and CDR2 SYGVKD. Trimming stripped 5 bases from V and 7 bases from J, with 11 bases between. The CDR3 runs to 13 residues. DNA for the CDR3: TGTGCCATCAGTACAAATTATAACGGGGAGCTGTTTTTT. This sequence encodes CAISTNYNGELFF.

V gene TRBV28 combines with J gene TRBJ2-7; D unresolved. V was shortened by 6 bases and J by 5 bases, with 11 bases between the two germline ends. Germline V gene data show CDR1 as MDHEN and CDR2 as SYDVKM. The CDR3 is made up of 12 amino acids. CDR3 nucleotides: TGTGCCAGCAGCCTTTCCTTTAACGAGCAGTACTTC. Protein product: CASSLSFNEQYF.

The V call is TRBV7-9, the J call TRBJ2-1; no clear D. The CDR3 runs 12 residues. The ends were cut back, 3 bases at V and 7 bases at J, with 7 bases in the middle. Germline CDR1 is SEHNR and CDR2 is FQNEAQ (reference sequence). The CDR3 DNA sequence: TGTGCCAGCAGCTTTTACCGGAATGAGCAGTTCTTC. Translation gives CASSFYRNEQFF.

This clone appeared once. The germline gene is not matched at one end of the junction; a read error may be the cause. The chain links TRBV7-7 to TRBJ2-2; 12 positions agree with TRBD1. The CDR3 runs to 15 residues. The germline gives CDR1 SSHAT, CDR2 FNYEAQ (reference sequence). The CDR3 loop is CASSSGQGATGELFF. The CDR3 nucleotides read TGTGCTAGCAGCTCGGGACAGGGGGCAACCGGGGAGCTGTTTTTT.

The chain carries TRBV19 and TRBJ1-2; D not resolved. Germline-derived CDR1 and CDR2 are LNHDA and SQIVND (reference sequence). Trimming left V 11 bases short and J 3 bases short, with 13 bases between. CDR3 length equals 12 residues. Written as DNA, the CDR3 is TGTGCCGGGAGCGGGCTCGACTATGGCTACACCTTC. Its translation is CAGSGLDYGYTF.

The V gene is TRBV6-5, the J gene TRBJ2-7; the match to TRBD1 covers 8 bases. This CDR3 contains 13 residues. Germline trimming cut 6 bases from V and 4 bases from J; bases unmatched to any gene: 5. Germline V CDR1 and CDR2: MNHEY, SVGAGI. The CDR3 is CASSPGGWYEQYF. CDR3 nucleotide sequence: TGTGCCAGCAGCCCAGGGGGCTGGTACGAGCAGTACTTC.

The chain combines TRBV27 with TRBJ2-7, with 7 bases fitting TRBD1. This CDR3 contains 14 residues. V shed 5 bases, J shed 2 bases, and the junction held 6 bases outside the gene matches. CDR1 MNHEY and CDR2 SMNVEV come from the germline V gene (reference sequence). The CDR3 reads CASSIRDSTYEQYF. DNA of the CDR3: TGTGCCAGCAGTATCCGGGACAGTACCTACGAGCAGTACTTC.

The gene calls are TRBV19 and TRBJ1-2; 8 bases line up with TRBD1. V lost 4 bases and J lost 3; bases outside the gene matches: 4. Germline-derived CDR1 and CDR2 are LNHDA and SQIVND (reference sequence). The CDR3 consists of 14 residues. CDR3 sequence (DNA): TGTGCCAGTAGTAGGGCAGGGGGCGACTATGGCTACACCTTC. Residues: CASSRAGGDYGYTF.

J is TRBJ1-1 and V is TRBV4-2; a possible D gene is TRBD1 (6 bases). Germline assignment: CDR1 LGHNA and CDR2 YNFKEQ. The V gene lost 1 base and the J gene lost 2 bases, with 17 bases spanning the gap. This CDR3 spans 17 amino acids. Written as DNA, the CDR3 is TGTGCCAGCAGCCAAGGGTCGTCTGGGACACAAAACACTGAAGCTTTCTTT. Protein: CASSQGSSGTQNTEAFF.

The chain uses TRBV4-1 and TRBJ2-5; 12 bases match TRBD2. There are 18 residues in the CDR3. Germline loops: CDR1 MGHRA, CDR2 YSYEKL. The junction had 14 bases not matched to a gene; V was cut back by 4 bases and J by 5 bases. Here the CDR3 DNA reads TGCGCCAGCAGCCTCCTTCATTCTAGCGGGAGGGCGGGTGAGACCCAGTACTTC. This gives the protein CASSLLHSSGRAGETQYF.

This clone was observed a few times. The rearrangement links TRBV6-1 to TRBJ1-3; weak D call: TRBD1 (6 bases). The V end lost 5 bases, the J end lost 9 bases, and 17 bases lay between the germline ends. Germline CDR1 MNHNS, CDR2 SASEGT. There are 14 residues in the CDR3. This chain's CDR3 is CASSKLTGSSTIYF. CDR3 DNA sequence: TGTGCCAGCAGTAAACTAACAGGGTCAAGCACCATATATTTT.

This clone showed up just once. The chain carries TRBV29-1 and TRBJ2-1, with a weak D call TRBD2 (6 bases). The length of the CDR3 is 13 residues. V gave up 3 bases and J gave up 12 bases, with 18 bases separating them. CDR1 SQVTM and CDR2 ANQGSEA come from the germline V gene. The CDR3 DNA sequence: TGCAGCGTTGATGAGGGTCGGCGGGGTGTGCAGTTCTTC. Translation: CSVDEGRRGVQFF.

In the case of this clone: Its ends do not fully match the called genes, so a read error is possible. This chain uses TRBV15 with TRBJ1-2; tentatively, D is TRBD1 (5 bases). Germline CDR1 reads LNHNV; CDR2 reads YYDKDF (reference sequence). This CDR3 comprises 13 residues. For the CDR3, the DNA is TGTGCCACCAGCAGAACCCGGCTTTCGAGGGGACTCTTC. It translates to CATSRTRLSRGLF.

This chain connects TRBV6-1 to TRBJ1-2; no firm D call. CDR1 is MNHNS and CDR2 is SASEGT in the germline V gene. The V end lost 4 bases, the J end lost 4 bases, and 16 bases lay between the germline ends. This CDR3 comprises 15 residues. CDR3: CASSARQESSYGYTF. In nucleotides, the CDR3 is TGTGCCAGCAGTGCCCGACAAGAATCGAGCTATGGCTACACCTTC.

The chain has TRBV14 and TRBJ1-1; D is undetermined. Germline-derived CDR1 and CDR2 are SGHDN and FVKESK. Trimming removed 4 bases at V and 0 bases at J, with 6 bases between. The CDR3 runs to 13 residues. CDR3 region: CASSRTLNTEAFF. CDR3 bases: TGTGCCAGCAGCCGTACACTGAACACTGAAGCTTTCTTT.